This T cell receptor beta chain was retrieved from a study of T cells in Graves' hyperthyroidism and ophthalmopathy. V shed 2 bases and J shed 1 base, with 9 bases lying between them. This CDR3 is built from 15 residues. Germline CDR1 reads LGHDT; CDR2 reads YNNKEL (reference sequence). Amplification yielded TCR beta CDR3 regions, with RNA transcripts as the source. Initially, a first-round RT-PCR of the TCR CDR3 employed the HTBI primer set. One entry per CDR3 protein, called by TCRdb with MiXCR from the multiplex PCR reads. The sample includes about 480,000 distinct CDR3 sequences, around a fifth seen only once; the top ten take 45% to 50%.

The rearrangement uses TRBV3-1 and TRBJ1-3; no reliable D call. The clonotype originates from a woman aged 70-85 years with Graves' ophthalmopathy. Sequences were obtained from blood. CDR3 DNA sequence: TGTGCCAGCAGCCAACCACGGGATTCTGGAAACACCATATATTTT. Encoded protein: CASSQPRDSGNTIYF.